The rows below give T cell receptor beta chains drawn from one sample of a study of T cells in Graves' hyperthyroidism and ophthalmopathy. TCRdb reanalysed the multiplex PCR reads using MiXCR and keeps one entry per CDR3 protein. The sample includes over 250,000 distinct CDR3 sequences, 20% to 25% of them seen just once. Sequencing input: blood. These receptors were obtained from a man between 35 and 55 years old with Graves' hyperthyroidism that later progressed to Graves' ophthalmopathy. Both conserved end residues are part of each CDR3. The order of the fields is J gene, clone size, D gene, CDR3 length, V gene, CDR3 DNA, CDR3 protein. D genes are given only for firm matches. A clone size is listed for some rows: how often the clone was seen (once, few, many), or a class if it is expanded.

j_gene: TRBJ2-7
abundance: NA
d_gene: NA
len: 16
v_gene: TRBV12-3/TRBV12-4
CDR3nt: TGTGCCAGCAGTCATGGGGTTTGGGACGGCTCCTACGAGCAGTACTTC
CDR3aa: CASSHGVWDGSYEQYF

j_gene: TRBJ1-3
abundance: many
d_gene: NA
len: 16
v_gene: TRBV12-3/TRBV12-4
CDR3nt: TGTGCCAGCAGCTTCGGGCAGGGCCACTCTGGAAACACCATATATTTT
CDR3aa: CASSFGQGHSGNTIYF

j_gene: TRBJ2-5
abundance: once
d_gene: NA
len: 11
v_gene: TRBV20-1
CDR3nt: TGCAGAAGCAGCTGGCAAGAGACCCAGTACTTC
CDR3aa: CRSSWQETQYF

j_gene: TRBJ2-5
abundance: few
d_gene: NA
len: 13
v_gene: TRBV29-1
CDR3nt: TGCAGCACAGCCCGGATGGTTCAAGAGACCCAGTACTTC
CDR3aa: CSTARMVQETQYF

j_gene: TRBJ1-2
abundance: NA
d_gene: NA
len: 13
v_gene: TRBV12-3/TRBV12-4
CDR3nt: TGTGCCAGCAGTTCCAGGGATGATTATGGCTACACCTTC
CDR3aa: CASSSRDDYGYTF

j_gene: TRBJ1-5
abundance: NA
d_gene: NA
len: 15
v_gene: TRBV7-2
CDR3nt: TGTGCCAGCAGCGCGCGGGGGAATAGCAATCAGCCCCAGCATTTT
CDR3aa: CASSARGNSNQPQHF

j_gene: TRBJ1-2
abundance: many
d_gene: NA
len: 13
v_gene: TRBV12-3/TRBV12-4
CDR3nt: TGTGCCAGCAGTCCATGGGGGGGGCAGGGCTACACCTTC
CDR3aa: CASSPWGGQGYTF

j_gene: TRBJ2-7
abundance: many
d_gene: NA
len: 13
v_gene: TRBV20-1
CDR3nt: TGCAGTGCCACGACAGGAAGGCCCTACGAGCAGTACTTC
CDR3aa: CSATTGRPYEQYF

j_gene: TRBJ2-3
abundance: many
d_gene: NA
len: 14
v_gene: TRBV14
CDR3nt: TGTGCCAGCAGCCAGGACAGTTACGGAGATACGCAGTATTTT
CDR3aa: CASSQDSYGDTQYF

j_gene: TRBJ1-1
abundance: NA
d_gene: NA
len: 15
v_gene: TRBV27
CDR3nt: TGTGCCAGCAGTTTGGGTGTTGGGGGCGGAGGTGAAGCTTTCTTT
CDR3aa: CASSLGVGGGGEAFF

j_gene: TRBJ2-5
abundance: many
d_gene: TRBD2
len: 15
v_gene: TRBV7-9
CDR3nt: TGTGCCAGCAGAGCACTAGCGGGAGTGGGAGAGACCCAGTACTTC
CDR3aa: CASRALAGVGETQYF

j_gene: TRBJ2-5
abundance: many
d_gene: TRBD2
len: 17
v_gene: TRBV4-1
CDR3nt: TGCGCCAGCAGCCAAGAGGAGGGACTAGTCGGTGAAGAGACCCAGTACTTC
CDR3aa: CASSQEEGLVGEETQYF

j_gene: TRBJ2-2
abundance: NA
d_gene: NA
len: 12
v_gene: TRBV12-3/TRBV12-4
CDR3nt: TGTGCCAGCAGTTCCCCGGAGGGGGAGCTGTTTTTT
CDR3aa: CASSSPEGELFF

j_gene: TRBJ2-7
abundance: NA
d_gene: NA
len: 13
v_gene: TRBV6-4
CDR3nt: TGTGCCAGCGGGGACACCATAAGCGACGAGCAGTACTTC
CDR3aa: CASGDTISDEQYF

j_gene: TRBJ1-2
abundance: many
d_gene: NA
len: 13
v_gene: TRBV5-4
CDR3nt: TGTGCCAGCAGGGATGGACTAAACTATGGCTACACCTTC
CDR3aa: CASRDGLNYGYTF

j_gene: TRBJ2-4
abundance: many
d_gene: NA
len: 14
v_gene: TRBV6-1
CDR3nt: TGTGCCAGCAGTGAAGCGGGGGGTAAGGGCATTCAGTACTTC
CDR3aa: CASSEAGGKGIQYF

j_gene: TRBJ1-2
abundance: NA
d_gene: TRBD1
len: 15
v_gene: TRBV7-9
CDR3nt: TGTGCCAGCAGCTCACGGCAGGGGGGGACCTATGGCTACACCTTC
CDR3aa: CASSSRQGGTYGYTF

j_gene: TRBJ1-1
abundance: few
d_gene: TRBD1
len: 14
v_gene: TRBV6-1
CDR3nt: TGTGCCAGCAGCTGGGACAGTGATAACACTGAAGCTTTCTTT
CDR3aa: CASSWDSDNTEAFF

j_gene: TRBJ2-7
abundance: many
d_gene: NA
len: 15
v_gene: TRBV6-1
CDR3nt: TGTGCCAGCAGACCCTCCGACAGGGCAGCGGGCGAGCAGTACTTC
CDR3aa: CASRPSDRAAGEQYF

j_gene: TRBJ2-5
abundance: NA
d_gene: NA
len: 15
v_gene: TRBV24-1
CDR3nt: TGTGCCACCAGTGATGAGGAAGGGGCTCGAGAGACCCAGTACTTC
CDR3aa: CATSDEEGARETQYF

j_gene: TRBJ1-5
abundance: NA
d_gene: TRBD1
len: 14
v_gene: TRBV24-1
CDR3nt: TGTGCCACCAGTGAGGGGGGACAGGGAAAGCCCCAGCATTTT
CDR3aa: CATSEGGQGKPQHF

j_gene: TRBJ1-2
abundance: NA
d_gene: NA
len: 13
v_gene: TRBV19
CDR3nt: TGTGCCAGTAGTATAATGGAGTTGGATGGCTACACCTTC
CDR3aa: CASSIMELDGYTF

j_gene: TRBJ2-5
abundance: NA
d_gene: NA
len: 11
v_gene: TRBV29-1
CDR3nt: TGCAGCCCAATTACGGGGGAGACCCAGTACTTC
CDR3aa: CSPITGETQYF

j_gene: TRBJ2-2
abundance: many
d_gene: NA
len: 14
v_gene: TRBV11-2
CDR3nt: TGTGCCACCGGGACGGCCCCGAACACCGGGGAGCTGTTTTTT
CDR3aa: CATGTAPNTGELFF

j_gene: TRBJ1-5
abundance: many
d_gene: NA
len: 13
v_gene: TRBV7-8
CDR3nt: TGTGCCAGCAGCTTAGACGCCTATCAGCCCCAGCATTTT
CDR3aa: CASSLDAYQPQHF

j_gene: TRBJ2-5
abundance: NA
d_gene: TRBD1
len: 12
v_gene: TRBV11-2
CDR3nt: TGTGCCAGCGGGACAGGGGGTGAGACCCAGTACTTC
CDR3aa: CASGTGGETQYF

j_gene: TRBJ1-5
abundance: NA
d_gene: NA
len: 16
v_gene: TRBV6-2/TRBV6-3
CDR3nt: TGTGCCAGCAGTACCCGGACCAGGTTTGGGAATCAGCCCCAGCATTTT
CDR3aa: CASSTRTRFGNQPQHF

j_gene: TRBJ2-7
abundance: NA
d_gene: TRBD2
len: 14
v_gene: TRBV12-3/TRBV12-4
CDR3nt: TGTGCCAGCAGTCCCGGGACTAGCAGTTCCGAGCAGTACTTC
CDR3aa: CASSPGTSSSEQYF

j_gene: TRBJ2-5
abundance: NA
d_gene: NA
len: 14
v_gene: TRBV28
CDR3nt: TGTGCCAGCACCCGACAGGTCTACCAAGAGACCCAGTACTTC
CDR3aa: CASTRQVYQETQYF

j_gene: TRBJ2-4
abundance: many
d_gene: NA
len: 13
v_gene: TRBV6-5
CDR3nt: TGTGCCAGCACGCGGGACCCCAAAAACATTCAGTACTTC
CDR3aa: CASTRDPKNIQYF

j_gene: TRBJ1-5
abundance: many
d_gene: NA
len: 14
v_gene: TRBV5-1
CDR3nt: TGCGCCAGCAGCTCTTCCGGGGGTGATCAGCCCCAGCATTTT
CDR3aa: CASSSSGGDQPQHF

j_gene: TRBJ2-2
abundance: many
d_gene: NA
len: 13
v_gene: TRBV7-2
CDR3nt: TGTGCCAGCAACTTCGCGGCCACCGGGGAGCTGTTTTTT
CDR3aa: CASNFAATGELFF

j_gene: TRBJ2-7
abundance: many
d_gene: TRBD1
len: 12
v_gene: TRBV28
CDR3nt: TGTGCCAGCAGTTTACCCAGGGGGGAGCAGTACTTC
CDR3aa: CASSLPRGEQYF

j_gene: TRBJ1-1
abundance: many
d_gene: NA
len: 12
v_gene: TRBV30
CDR3nt: TGTGCCTGGGGGGGGGTGCACACTGAAGCTTTCTTT
CDR3aa: CAWGGVHTEAFF

j_gene: TRBJ1-1
abundance: NA
d_gene: NA
len: 14
v_gene: TRBV9
CDR3nt: TGTGCCAGCCCACAAAAGGCGGCAGACACTGAAGCTTTCTTT
CDR3aa: CASPQKAADTEAFF

j_gene: TRBJ2-7
abundance: many
d_gene: NA
len: 14
v_gene: TRBV6-2/TRBV6-3
CDR3nt: TGTGCCAGCGGCCGTGGACCCGGGTCCTACGAGCAGTACTTC
CDR3aa: CASGRGPGSYEQYF

j_gene: TRBJ1-5
abundance: many
d_gene: NA
len: 14
v_gene: TRBV7-2
CDR3nt: TGTGCCAGCAGCCAAAGCTGGCCATATCAGCCCCAGCATTTT
CDR3aa: CASSQSWPYQPQHF

j_gene: TRBJ1-6
abundance: NA
d_gene: NA
len: 14
v_gene: TRBV6-1
CDR3nt: TGTGCCAGCAGCCCACAGGGAGTTGGTTCACCCCTCCACTTT
CDR3aa: CASSPQGVGSPLHF

j_gene: TRBJ2-4
abundance: many
d_gene: NA
len: 17
v_gene: TRBV13
CDR3nt: TGTGCCAGCAGCCCAAGGACGAGCGATATAGTCAAAAACATTCAGTACTTC
CDR3aa: CASSPRTSDIVKNIQYF

j_gene: TRBJ1-1
abundance: many
d_gene: NA
len: 12
v_gene: TRBV12-3/TRBV12-4
CDR3nt: TGTGCCAGCAGTTTACCGGTCGGGGGAGCTTTCTTT
CDR3aa: CASSLPVGGAFF

j_gene: TRBJ1-3
abundance: many
d_gene: NA
len: 15
v_gene: TRBV9
CDR3nt: TGTGCCAGCAGTACTTGGGGGACGAGCGGAAACACCATATATTTT
CDR3aa: CASSTWGTSGNTIYF

j_gene: TRBJ2-7
abundance: NA
d_gene: NA
len: 14
v_gene: TRBV20-1
CDR3nt: TGCAGTGCCACCCCTTTCGGGCAGACCTACGAGCAGTACTTC
CDR3aa: CSATPFGQTYEQYF

j_gene: TRBJ1-2
abundance: many
d_gene: TRBD1
len: 16
v_gene: TRBV11-1
CDR3nt: TGTGCCATTCATGATCCGGGACAGGGTGTCGTCTATGGCTACACCTTC
CDR3aa: CAIHDPGQGVVYGYTF

j_gene: TRBJ2-7
abundance: many
d_gene: NA
len: 15
v_gene: TRBV6-2/TRBV6-3
CDR3nt: TGTGCCAGCAGCCCTCTCGGGGGACAGACCTACGAGCAGTACTTC
CDR3aa: CASSPLGGQTYEQYF

j_gene: TRBJ2-7
abundance: many
d_gene: NA
len: 14
v_gene: TRBV10-3
CDR3nt: TGTGCCATCAGTGAATACAGCGACTCCTACGAGCAGTACTTC
CDR3aa: CAISEYSDSYEQYF

j_gene: TRBJ2-7
abundance: NA
d_gene: TRBD1
len: 14
v_gene: TRBV27
CDR3nt: TGTGCCAGCAGGGGACAGTACCCTTCCTACGAGCAGTACTTC
CDR3aa: CASRGQYPSYEQYF

j_gene: TRBJ2-3
abundance: few
d_gene: TRBD2
len: 20
v_gene: TRBV10-1
CDR3nt: TGCGCCAGCACTCCCCATCGGGGACTAACGGGAGGTGGGGGCACAGATACGCAGTATTTT
CDR3aa: CASTPHRGLTGGGGTDTQYF